The subject of this entry is one T cell receptor (beta chain). Between the trimmed V and J ends, which lost 7 bases and 2 bases, there was a span of 5 bases. Per the germline V gene, CDR1 is LNHDA and CDR2 is SQIVND (reference sequence). The CDR3 covers 11 residues. The protocol was immunoSEQ multiplex PCR, while the TCRdb copy is restricted to in-frame clones and leaves out a portion. Altogether 190,000 or so clones are present, 85% to 95% being singletons, with the ten largest covering approximately 1.5%. The sample originates from a study of control samples from healthy donors and cancer patients.

The sequencing sample was made of blood. This chain connects TRBV19 to TRBJ1-1; no firm D call. This clonotype originated in a man in his late teens or twenties in good health. The CDR3 reads CASIGNTEAFF. The CDR3 nucleotides read TGTGCCAGTATCGGAAACACTGAAGCTTTCTTT.